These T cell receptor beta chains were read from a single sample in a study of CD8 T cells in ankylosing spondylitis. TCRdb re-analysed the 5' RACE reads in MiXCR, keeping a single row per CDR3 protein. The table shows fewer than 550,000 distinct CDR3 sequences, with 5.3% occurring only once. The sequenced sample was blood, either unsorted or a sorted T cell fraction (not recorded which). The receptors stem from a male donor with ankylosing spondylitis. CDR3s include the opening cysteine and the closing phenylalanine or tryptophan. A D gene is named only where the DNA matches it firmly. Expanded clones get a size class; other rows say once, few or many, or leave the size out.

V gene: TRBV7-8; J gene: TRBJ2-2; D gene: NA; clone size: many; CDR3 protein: CASSLVRRQSYTGELFF; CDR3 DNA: TGTGCCAGCAGCTTAGTAAGGCGACAGTCTTACACCGGGGAGCTGTTTTTT
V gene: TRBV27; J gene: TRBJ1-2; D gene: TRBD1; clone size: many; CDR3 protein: CASSFGTGGVYGYTF; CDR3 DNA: TGTGCCAGCAGTTTCGGGACAGGGGGCGTTTATGGCTACACCTTC
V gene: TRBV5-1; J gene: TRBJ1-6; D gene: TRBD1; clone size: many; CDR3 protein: CASSLDPTGSSYNSPLHF; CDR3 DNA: TGCGCCAGCAGCTTGGATCCGACAGGGAGCTCCTATAATTCACCCCTCCACTTT
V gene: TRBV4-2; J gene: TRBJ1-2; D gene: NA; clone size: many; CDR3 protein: CASSQDVAAYGYTF; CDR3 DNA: TGTGCCAGCAGCCAAGATGTTGCCGCTTATGGCTACACCTTC
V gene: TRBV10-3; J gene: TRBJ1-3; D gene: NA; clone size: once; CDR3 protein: CAISGQGFSGNTIYF; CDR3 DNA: TGTGCCATCAGTGGCCAGGGTTTCTCTGGAAACACCATATATTTT
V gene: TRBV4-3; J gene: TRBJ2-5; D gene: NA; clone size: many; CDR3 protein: CASSLMERGGETQYF; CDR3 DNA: TGCGCCAGCAGCCTAATGGAGAGGGGTGGAGAGACCCAGTACTTC
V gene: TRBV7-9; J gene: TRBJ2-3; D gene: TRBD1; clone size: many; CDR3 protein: CASSLSSGGVTDTQYF; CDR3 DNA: TGTGCCAGCAGTCTGTCCTCAGGGGGCGTCACAGATACGCAGTATTTT
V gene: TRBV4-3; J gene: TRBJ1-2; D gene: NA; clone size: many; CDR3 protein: CASSQTLIDYYGYTF; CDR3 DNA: TGCGCCAGCAGCCAAACTCTGATTGATTACTATGGCTACACCTTC
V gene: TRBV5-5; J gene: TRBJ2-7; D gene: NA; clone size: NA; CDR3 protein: CASSSSGAPYEQYF; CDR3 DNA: TGTGCCAGCAGCTCCTCCGGGGCTCCCTACGAGCAGTACTTC
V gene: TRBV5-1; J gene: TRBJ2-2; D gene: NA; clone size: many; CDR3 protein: CASSSDRMGTGELFF; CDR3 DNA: TGCGCCAGCAGCTCAGACAGGATGGGCACCGGGGAGCTGTTTTTT
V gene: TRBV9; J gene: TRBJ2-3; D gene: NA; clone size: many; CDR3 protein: CASRGGGVTDTQYF; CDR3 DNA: TGTGCCAGCAGAGGGGGGGGAGTCACAGATACGCAGTATTTT